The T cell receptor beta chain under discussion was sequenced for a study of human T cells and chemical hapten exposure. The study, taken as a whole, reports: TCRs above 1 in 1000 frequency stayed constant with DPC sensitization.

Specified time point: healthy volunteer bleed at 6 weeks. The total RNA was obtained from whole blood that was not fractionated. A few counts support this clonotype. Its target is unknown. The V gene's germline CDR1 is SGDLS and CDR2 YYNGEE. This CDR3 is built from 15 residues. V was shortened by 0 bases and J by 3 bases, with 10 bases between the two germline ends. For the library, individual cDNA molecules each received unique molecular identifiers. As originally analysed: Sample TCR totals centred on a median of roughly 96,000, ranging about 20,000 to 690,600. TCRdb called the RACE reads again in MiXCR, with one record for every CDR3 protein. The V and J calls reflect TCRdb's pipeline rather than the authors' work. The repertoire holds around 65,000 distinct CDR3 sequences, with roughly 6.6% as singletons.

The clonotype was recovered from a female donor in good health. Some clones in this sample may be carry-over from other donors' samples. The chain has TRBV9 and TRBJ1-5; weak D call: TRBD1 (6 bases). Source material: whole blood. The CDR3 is CASSVEGGANQPQHF. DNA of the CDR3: TGTGCCAGCAGCGTAGAGGGGGGGGCCAATCAGCCCCAGCATTTT.